This T cell receptor (beta chain) is drawn from a study of shared clonotypes between healthy human individuals. This CDR3 comprises 18 residues. CDR1 is LGHNA and CDR2 is YNFKEQ in the germline V gene. The ends lost 0 bases at V and 2 bases at J; junction bases unmatched: 5. Produced via immunoSEQ multiplex PCR; TCRdb's table is partial and in-frame only. The sample consists of over a million clones, over 95% of them appearing once. The chain has TRBV4-2 and TRBJ2-2, with TRBD2 matching 11 bases. This TCR came from a man aged 25 to 40 in good health. What was sequenced was naive CD4+ T cells sorted from blood. This sample's subset: CD45RA+ positively selected. The CDR3 DNA reads TGTGCCAGCAGCCAAGAATTTGGGACTAGCGGAAACACCGGGGAGCTGTTTTTT. It translates to CASSQEFGTSGNTGELFF.